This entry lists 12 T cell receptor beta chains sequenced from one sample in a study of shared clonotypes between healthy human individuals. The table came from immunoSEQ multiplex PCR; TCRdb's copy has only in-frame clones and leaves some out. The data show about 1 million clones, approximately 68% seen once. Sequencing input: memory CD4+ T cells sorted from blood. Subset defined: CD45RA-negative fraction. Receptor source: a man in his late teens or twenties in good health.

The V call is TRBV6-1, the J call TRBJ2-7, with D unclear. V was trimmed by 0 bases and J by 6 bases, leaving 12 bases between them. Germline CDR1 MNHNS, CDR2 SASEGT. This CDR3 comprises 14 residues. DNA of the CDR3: TGTGCCAGCAGTGAAGCGGGCAGCCCCGTCGAGCAGTACTTC. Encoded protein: CASSEAGSPVEQYF.

This CDR3 reads CASKNRDQPQHF. CDR3 bases: TGTGCCAGTAAGAACAGGGACCAGCCCCAGCATTTT. The V and J genes are TRBV19 and TRBJ1-5; perhaps TRBD1 as D (6 bases). The CDR3 is 12 residues long. Trimming pared 7 bases from V and 7 bases from J, leaving 11 bases between. Looked up from germline, CDR1 is LNHDA and CDR2 is SQIVND (reference sequence).

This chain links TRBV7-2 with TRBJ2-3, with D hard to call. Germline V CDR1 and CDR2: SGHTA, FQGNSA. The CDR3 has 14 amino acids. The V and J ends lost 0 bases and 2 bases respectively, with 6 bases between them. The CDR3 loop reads CASSLAPATDTQYF. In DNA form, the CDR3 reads TGTGCCAGCAGCTTAGCACCAGCCACAGATACGCAGTATTTT. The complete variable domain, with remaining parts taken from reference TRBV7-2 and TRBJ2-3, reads GAGVSQSPSNKVTEKGKDVELRCDPISGHTALYWYRQSLGQGLEFLIYFQGNSAPDKSGLPSDRFSAERTGGSVSTLTIQRTQQEDSAVYLCASSLAPATDTQYFGPGTRLTVL.

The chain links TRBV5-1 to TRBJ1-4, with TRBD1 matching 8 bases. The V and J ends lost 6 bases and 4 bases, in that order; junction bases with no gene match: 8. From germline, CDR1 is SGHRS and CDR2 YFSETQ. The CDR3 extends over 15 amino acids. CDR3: CASNSGQAINEKLFF. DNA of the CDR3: TGCGCCAGCAATTCGGGACAGGCCATTAATGAAAAACTGTTTTTT.

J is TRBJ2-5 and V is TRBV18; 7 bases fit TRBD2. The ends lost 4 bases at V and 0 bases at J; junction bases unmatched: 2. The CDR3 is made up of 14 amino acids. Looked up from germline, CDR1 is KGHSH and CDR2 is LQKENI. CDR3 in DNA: TGTGCCAGCTCACTGAGCGGGAACCAAGAGACCCAGTACTTC. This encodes CASSLSGNQETQYF.

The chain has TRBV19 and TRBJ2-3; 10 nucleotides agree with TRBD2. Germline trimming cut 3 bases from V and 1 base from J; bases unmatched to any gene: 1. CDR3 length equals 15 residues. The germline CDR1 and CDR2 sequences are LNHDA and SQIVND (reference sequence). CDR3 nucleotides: TGTGCCAGTAGTATTGGGACTAGCGGCACAGATACGCAGTATTTT. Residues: CASSIGTSGTDTQYF.

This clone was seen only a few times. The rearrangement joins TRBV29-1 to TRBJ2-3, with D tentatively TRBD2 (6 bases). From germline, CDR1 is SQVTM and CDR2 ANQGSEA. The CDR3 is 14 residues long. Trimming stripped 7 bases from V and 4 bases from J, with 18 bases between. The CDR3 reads CSGLRGGVADTQYF. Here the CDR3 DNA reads TGCAGCGGACTGAGGGGCGGGGTGGCAGATACGCAGTATTTT.

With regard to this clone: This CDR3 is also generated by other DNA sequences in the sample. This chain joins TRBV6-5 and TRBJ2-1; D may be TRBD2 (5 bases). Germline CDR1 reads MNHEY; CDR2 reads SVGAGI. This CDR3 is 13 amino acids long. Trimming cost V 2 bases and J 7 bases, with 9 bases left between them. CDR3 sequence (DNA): TGTGCCAGCAGTTACCTTGGCGGGAATGAGCAGTTCTTC. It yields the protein CASSYLGGNEQFF.

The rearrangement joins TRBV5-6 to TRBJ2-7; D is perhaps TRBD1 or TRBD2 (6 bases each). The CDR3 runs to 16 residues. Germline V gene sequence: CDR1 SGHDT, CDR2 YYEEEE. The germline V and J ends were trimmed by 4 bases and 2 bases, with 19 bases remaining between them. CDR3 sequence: CASSVTGRGRTYEQYF. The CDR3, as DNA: TGTGCCAGCAGCGTAACAGGGCGGGGAAGGACCTACGAGCAGTACTTC.

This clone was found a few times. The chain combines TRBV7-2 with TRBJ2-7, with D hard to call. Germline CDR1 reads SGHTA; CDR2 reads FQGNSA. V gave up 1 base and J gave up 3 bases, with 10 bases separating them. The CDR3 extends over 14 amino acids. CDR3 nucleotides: TGTGCCAGCAGCTTAGGGCAGAAACACTACGAGCAGTACTTC. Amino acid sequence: CASSLGQKHYEQYF.

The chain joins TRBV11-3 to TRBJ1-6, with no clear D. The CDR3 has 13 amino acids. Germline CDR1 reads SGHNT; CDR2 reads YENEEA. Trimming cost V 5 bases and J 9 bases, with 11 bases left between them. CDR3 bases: TGTGCCAGCAGCCTCGACGAGGGTTCACCCCTCCACTTT. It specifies CASSLDEGSPLHF.

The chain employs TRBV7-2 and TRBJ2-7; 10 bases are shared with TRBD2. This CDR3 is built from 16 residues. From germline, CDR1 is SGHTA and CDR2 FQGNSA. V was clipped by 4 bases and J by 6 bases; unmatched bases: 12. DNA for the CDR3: TGTGCCAGCAGCTCAAGGGCGCCTAGCGGGAGTTCCGAGCAGTACTTC. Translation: CASSSRAPSGSSEQYF.